These 18 T cell receptor beta chains were all obtained from the same sample, sequenced in a study of blood T cell repertoires in COVID-19. Here immunoSEQ multiplex PCR was the method, and the copy in TCRdb shows in-frame clones only, minus some. In the table there are fewer than 400,000 clones, 92% of which are singletons. The sample comprised PBMCs or T cells enriched from blood (not recorded which). These receptors were taken from a woman under 40 who had recovered from COVID-19.

The rearrangement joins TRBV28 to TRBJ1-2; D ambiguous. Between the trimmed V and J ends, which lost 3 bases and 7 bases, there was a span of 15 bases. The CDR3 covers 14 residues. The germline V gene encodes CDR1 MDHEN and CDR2 SYDVKM. The CDR3 reads CASSFRGGGGGYTF. DNA for the CDR3: TGTGCCAGCAGTTTCCGCGGAGGAGGAGGTGGCTACACCTTC.

V and J are TRBV6-5 and TRBJ1-6; 8 bases are a match to TRBD1. With 5 bases clipped from V and 10 bases from J, the junction kept 4 bases outside the gene matches. The CDR3 contains 13 residues. Germline assignment: CDR1 MNHEY and CDR2 SVGAGI. CDR3 sequence (DNA): TGTGCCAGCAGTCAGACAGGGGAATCACCCCTCCACTTT. Encoded protein: CASSQTGESPLHF.

The chain links TRBV29-1 to TRBJ2-5, with 10 bases matching TRBD2. The length of the CDR3 is 13 residues. Losses at the gene ends were 3 bases for V and 7 bases for J; bases not matched to a gene: 5. Germline V gives CDR1 SQVTM, CDR2 ANQGSEA. The CDR3 reads CSVDTSGEGTQYF. The CDR3 DNA sequence: TGCAGCGTTGACACTAGCGGGGAGGGGACCCAGTACTTC. The whole variable domain, filled in from reference TRBV29-1 and TRBJ2-5, reads SAVISQKPSRDICQRGTSLTIQCQVDSQVTMMFWYRQQPGQSLTLIATANQGSEATYESGFVIDKFPISRPNLTFSTLTVSNMSPEDSSIYLCSVDTSGEGTQYFGPGTRLLVL.

The chain uses TRBV18 and TRBJ1-4; TRBD1 agrees at 7 bases. V gave up 8 bases and J gave up 8 bases; unmatched junction bases: 8. Germline CDR1 KGHSH, CDR2 LQKENI. This CDR3 has 13 residues. CDR3 DNA sequence: TGTGCCAGCCAACGGGACAGCGTCGAAAAACTGTTTTTT. The encoded protein is CASQRDSVEKLFF.

This chain links TRBV18 with TRBJ1-1; no clear D. V was pared by 2 bases and J by 7 bases, with 17 bases between. Germline V gene lookup returns CDR1 KGHSH and CDR2 LQKENI. The CDR3 length is 15 residues. CDR3 amino acids: CASSPSLALGSEAFF. DNA of the CDR3: TGTGCCAGCTCACCAAGCTTGGCCCTGGGCAGTGAAGCTTTCTTT.

This rearrangement joins TRBV4-3 to TRBJ2-3; TRBD1 might be the D (6 bases). V shed 4 bases and J shed 0 bases, with 11 bases lying between them. The CDR3 contains 15 residues. Germline-derived CDR1 and CDR2 are LGHNA and YSLEER. CDR3 in DNA: TGCGCCAGCAGCCGCAGGGGTTCTAGCACAGATACGCAGTATTTT. This translates into CASSRRGSSTDTQYF.

The rearrangement uses TRBV4-1 and TRBJ1-2; D possibly corresponds to TRBD1 (6 bases). Trimming pared 2 bases from V and 0 bases from J, leaving 19 bases between. The CDR3 is 18 amino acids. Germline CDR1 reads MGHRA; CDR2 reads YSYEKL. The CDR3 DNA sequence: TGCGCCAGCAGCCAAAAAACAGGGATAATAGGAACTAACTATGGCTACACCTTC. Translated: CASSQKTGIIGTNYGYTF.

The rearrangement uses TRBV18 and TRBJ1-2; D gene uncertain. V was shortened by 3 bases and J by 2 bases, with 10 bases between the two germline ends. Germline V gives CDR1 KGHSH, CDR2 LQKENI. The CDR3 runs to 14 residues. The CDR3 DNA reads as TGTGCCAGCTCACCTAGCCCAGCCAACTATGGCTACACCTTC. It codes for CASSPSPANYGYTF.

V and J are TRBV18 and TRBJ1-3; D is possibly TRBD1 (6 bases). The CDR3 is 17 amino acids. CDR1 and CDR2 (germline): KGHSH, LQKENI. The V end was cut by 3 bases, the J end by 3 bases, with 18 bases between. DNA of the CDR3: TGTGCCAGCTCACCGACCCCGGGACATGGAGTTGGAAACACCATATATTTT. Amino acids: CASSPTPGHGVGNTIYF.

The rearrangement joins TRBV5-6 to TRBJ2-1; TRBD2 agrees at 7 bases. The germline V gene has CDR1 SGHDT and CDR2 YYEEEE. The CDR3 extends over 19 amino acids. The V segment lost 2 bases and the J segment 5 bases; nucleotides outside the gene matches: 19. Written as DNA, the CDR3 is TGTGCCAGCAGCTTTAACCCCCTTTTAGGAGCGGGAAGGGACAATGAGCAGTTCTTC. Its translation is CASSFNPLLGAGRDNEQFF.

The chain carries TRBV5-1 and TRBJ2-7; 11 positions match TRBD1. Unmatched junction bases numbered 9, after V lost 4 bases and J lost 6 bases. The CDR3 sequence is 15 residues long. CDR1 SGHRS and CDR2 YFSETQ come from the germline V gene. CDR3 coding DNA: TGCGCCAGCAGCCGATATCCCGGGACAGGGGGCGAGCAGTACTTC. Its translation is CASSRYPGTGGEQYF.

The rearrangement uses TRBV3-1 (or the pseudogene TRBV3-2) and TRBJ1-1; maybe TRBD1 (5 bases). The germline V gene has CDR1 LGHDT and CDR2 YNNKEL (reference sequence). Trimming left V 0 bases short and J 4 bases short, with 9 bases between. This CDR3 has 14 residues. The CDR3 sequence is CASSQEGDGTEAFF. CDR3 sequence (DNA): TGTGCCAGCAGCCAAGAAGGGGATGGCACTGAAGCTTTCTTT.

The chain uses TRBV4-2 and TRBJ2-5; 7 bases line up with TRBD2. The length of the CDR3 is 17 residues. V lost 0 bases, J lost 0 bases, and 7 bases stayed unmatched. Germline V gives CDR1 LGHNA, CDR2 YNFKEQ. CDR3: CASSQDVTSADQETQYF. The CDR3, as DNA: TGTGCCAGCAGCCAAGATGTAACTAGCGCAGACCAAGAGACCCAGTACTTC.

The chain has TRBV4-1 and TRBJ1-1; D gene ambiguous. The length of the CDR3 is 13 residues. V shed 5 bases and J shed 1 base, with 8 bases lying between them. Germline values: CDR1 MGHRA, CDR2 YSYEKL. DNA for the CDR3: TGCGCCAGCAGCTACACAGAGAACACTGAAGCTTTCTTT. It is translated as CASSYTENTEAFF.

V usage is TRBV6-5 and J usage is TRBJ1-2, with 7 bases identical to TRBD1. Germline CDR1 reads MNHEY; CDR2 reads SVGAGI. The CDR3 runs 14 residues. V lost 2 bases and J lost 10; bases outside the gene matches: 10. In DNA form, the CDR3 reads TGTGCCAGCAGTTACCATCGGGACAGTAGCCCCTACACCTTC. It specifies CASSYHRDSSPYTF.

The chain couples TRBV20-1 to TRBJ1-1; a weak D match, TRBD1 (5 bases). CDR3 length equals 10 residues. V lost 2 bases and J 12 bases, leaving 10 bases between the germline ends. CDR1 and CDR2 (germline): DFQATT, SNEGSKA (reference sequence). CDR3: CSARQGSTFF. For the CDR3, the DNA is TGCAGTGCTAGACAGGGTAGTACTTTCTTT.

This chain joins TRBV5-6 and TRBJ1-3; D gene ambiguous. The V gene's germline CDR1 is SGHDT and CDR2 YYEEEE. The CDR3 runs to 13 residues. V lost 0 bases to trimming and J lost 2 bases, with 3 bases between them. The CDR3 DNA follows: TGTGCCAGCAGCTTGGCCGCTGGAAACACCATATATTTT. Protein: CASSLAAGNTIYF.

The genes are TRBV28 and TRBJ1-6; D possibly corresponds to TRBD1 (6 bases). The V end was cut by 4 bases, the J end by 6 bases, with 13 bases between. This CDR3 has 15 amino acids. Germline loops: CDR1 MDHEN, CDR2 SYDVKM. The CDR3 DNA sequence: TGTGCCAGCAGTTCCGAGGGACACTTTAATTCACCCCTCCACTTT. The encoded protein is CASSSEGHFNSPLHF.